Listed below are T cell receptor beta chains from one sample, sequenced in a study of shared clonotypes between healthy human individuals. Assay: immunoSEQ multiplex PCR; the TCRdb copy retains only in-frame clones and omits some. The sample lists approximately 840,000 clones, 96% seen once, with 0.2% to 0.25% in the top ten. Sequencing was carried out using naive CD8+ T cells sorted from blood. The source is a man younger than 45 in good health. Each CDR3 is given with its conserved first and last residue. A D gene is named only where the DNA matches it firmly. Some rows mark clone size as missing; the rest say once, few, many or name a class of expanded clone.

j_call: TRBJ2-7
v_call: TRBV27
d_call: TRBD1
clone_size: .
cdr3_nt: TGTGCCAGCAGTCCGCAAACGACAGGGATCGAGCAGTACTTC
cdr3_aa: CASSPQTTGIEQYF

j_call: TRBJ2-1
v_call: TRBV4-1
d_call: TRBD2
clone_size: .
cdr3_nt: TGCGCCAGCAGCCAAGGGCTAGCGGGAGGTTATGAGCAGTTCTTC
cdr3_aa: CASSQGLAGGYEQFF

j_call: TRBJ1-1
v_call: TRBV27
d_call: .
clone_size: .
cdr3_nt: TGTGCCAGCAGGGGGGGGCAGATGAACACTGAAGCTTTCTTT
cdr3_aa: CASRGGQMNTEAFF

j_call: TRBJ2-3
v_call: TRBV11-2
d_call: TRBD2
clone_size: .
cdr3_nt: TGTGCCAGCAGTTCCGGGACTATTCGAGATACGCAGTATTTT
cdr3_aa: CASSSGTIRDTQYF

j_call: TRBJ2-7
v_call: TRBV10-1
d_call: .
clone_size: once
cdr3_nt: TGCGCCAGCAGTGGGGGGACGGGGGCCCCCTACGAGCAGTACTTC
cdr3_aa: CASSGGTGAPYEQYF

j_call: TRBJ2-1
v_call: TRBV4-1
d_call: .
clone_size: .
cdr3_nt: TGCGCCAGCTTTCATAGCCGGGGGGCCTCGGGAGAGCAGTTCTTC
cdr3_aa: CASFHSRGASGEQFF

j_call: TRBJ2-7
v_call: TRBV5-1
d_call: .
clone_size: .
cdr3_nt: TGCGCCAGCAGCGAGGTAGGCAGGGACTACGAGCAGTACTTC
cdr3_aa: CASSEVGRDYEQYF

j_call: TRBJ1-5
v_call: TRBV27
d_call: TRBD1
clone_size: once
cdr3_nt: TGTGGCACGACAGTTGGGGACAGGGATTTTCGGAATCAGCCCCAGCATTTT
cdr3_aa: CGTTVGDRDFRNQPQHF

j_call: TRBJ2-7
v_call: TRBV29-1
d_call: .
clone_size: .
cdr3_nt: TGCAGCGTCCCGGGCCTCCGCCGGGAGGAGCAGTACTTC
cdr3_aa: CSVPGLRREEQYF

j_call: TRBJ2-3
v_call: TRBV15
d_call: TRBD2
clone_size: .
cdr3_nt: TGTGCCACCAGCAGAGGGAGACTAGCGGGAGTTGAAGATACGCAGTATTTT
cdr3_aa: CATSRGRLAGVEDTQYF

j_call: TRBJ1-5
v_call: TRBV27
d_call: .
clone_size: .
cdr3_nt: TGTGCCAGCAGTTTAGTCCCGTTCGCAGCCCAGCATTTT
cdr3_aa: CASSLVPFAAQHF

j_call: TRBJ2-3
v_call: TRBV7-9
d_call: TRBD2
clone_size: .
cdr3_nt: TGTGCCAGCAGGCGGGAGCTCAGAACAGATACGCAGTATTTT
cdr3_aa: CASRRELRTDTQYF

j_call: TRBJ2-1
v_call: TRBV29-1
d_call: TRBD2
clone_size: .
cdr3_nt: TGCAGCGTTGAGGTAGTAGCGGGAGGGCCTGGTGAGCAGTTCTTC
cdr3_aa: CSVEVVAGGPGEQFF

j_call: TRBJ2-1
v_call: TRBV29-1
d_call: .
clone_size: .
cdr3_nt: TGCAGCGTTGAAAACGGACAGAGCTCCTACAATGAGCAGTTCTTC
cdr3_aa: CSVENGQSSYNEQFF

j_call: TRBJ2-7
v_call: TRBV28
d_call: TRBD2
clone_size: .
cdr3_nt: TGTGCCAGCAGCAGGGTAGCGGGCGGACTCTACGAGCAGTACTTC
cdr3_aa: CASSRVAGGLYEQYF

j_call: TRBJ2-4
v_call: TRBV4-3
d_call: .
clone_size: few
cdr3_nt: TGCGCCAGCAGCCAAGATCGGTGGACGGCCAAAAACATTCAGTACTTC
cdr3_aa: CASSQDRWTAKNIQYF

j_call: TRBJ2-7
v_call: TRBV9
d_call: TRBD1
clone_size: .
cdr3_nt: TGTGCCAGCAGCAGGACAGGGTCCCACGAGCAGTACTTC
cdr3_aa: CASSRTGSHEQYF

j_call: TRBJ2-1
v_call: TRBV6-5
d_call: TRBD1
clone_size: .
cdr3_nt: TGTGCCAGCAGTCTACAGGGGGAGAATGAGCAGTTCTTC
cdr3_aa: CASSLQGENEQFF

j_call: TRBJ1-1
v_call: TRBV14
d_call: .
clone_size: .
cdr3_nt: TGTGCCAGCAGCCCGTCGGAGGGGCCCACTGAAGCTTTCTTT
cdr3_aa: CASSPSEGPTEAFF

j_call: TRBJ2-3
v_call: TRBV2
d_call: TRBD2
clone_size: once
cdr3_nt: TGTGCCAGCAGGGGACTAGCTAGCACAGATACGCAGTATTTT
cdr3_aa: CASRGLASTDTQYF

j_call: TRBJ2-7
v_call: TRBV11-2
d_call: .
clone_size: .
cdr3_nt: TGTGCCAGCAGCTTAGCGAGGGGATTCTACGAGCAGTACTTC
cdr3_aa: CASSLARGFYEQYF

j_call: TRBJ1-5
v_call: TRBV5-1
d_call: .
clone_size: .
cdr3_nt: TGCGCCAGCAGCCTTGACGGGAACAATCAGCCCCAGCATTTT
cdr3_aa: CASSLDGNNQPQHF

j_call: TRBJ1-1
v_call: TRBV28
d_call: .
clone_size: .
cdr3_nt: TGTGCCAGCAGTTCCGTTACCCTCAGGGATGAGAACACTGAAGCTTTCTTT
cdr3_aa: CASSSVTLRDENTEAFF

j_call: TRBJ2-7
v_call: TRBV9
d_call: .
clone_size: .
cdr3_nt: TGTGCCAGCAGCGTAGAGCCCTGGACAAACTACGAGCAGTACTTC
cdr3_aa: CASSVEPWTNYEQYF

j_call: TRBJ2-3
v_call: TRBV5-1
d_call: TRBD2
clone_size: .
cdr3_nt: TGCGCCAGCAGCTTGGAGCCTCCGGGACTAGCGGGAGTGGCAGATACGCAGTATTTT
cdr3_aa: CASSLEPPGLAGVADTQYF

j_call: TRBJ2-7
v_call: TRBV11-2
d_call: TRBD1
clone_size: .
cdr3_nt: TGTGCCAGCAGTTTTGTGGACAGGGGCTACGAGCAGTACTTC
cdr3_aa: CASSFVDRGYEQYF

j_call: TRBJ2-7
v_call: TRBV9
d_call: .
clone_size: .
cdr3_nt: TGTGCCAGCAGCGTGGGTGCGGGCTCCTACGAGCAGTACTTC
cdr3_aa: CASSVGAGSYEQYF

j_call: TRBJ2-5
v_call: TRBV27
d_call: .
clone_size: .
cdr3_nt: TGTGCCAGCAGTAACAGGGTTGAGACCCAGTACTTC
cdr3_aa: CASSNRVETQYF

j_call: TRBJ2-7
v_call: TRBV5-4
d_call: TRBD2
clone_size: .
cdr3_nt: TGTGCCAGCAGCTGGGAGGGCGGTAGCGGGGTCTGGGAGCAGTACTTC
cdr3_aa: CASSWEGGSGVWEQYF

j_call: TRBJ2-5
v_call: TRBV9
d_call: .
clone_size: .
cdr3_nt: TGTGCCAGCAGCGTAGAGGGAGGAGAGACCCAGTACTTC
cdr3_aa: CASSVEGGETQYF

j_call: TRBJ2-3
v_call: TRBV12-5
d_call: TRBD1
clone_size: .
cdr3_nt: TGTGCTAGTGGACCTGGACAGGGGGCACGAGATACGCAGTATTTT
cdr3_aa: CASGPGQGARDTQYF

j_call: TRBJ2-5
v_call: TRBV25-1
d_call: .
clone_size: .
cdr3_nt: TGTGCCAGCACGAAGGCTGGTCCGGCCCAGTACTTC
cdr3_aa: CASTKAGPAQYF

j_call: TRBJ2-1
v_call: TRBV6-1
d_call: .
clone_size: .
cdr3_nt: TGTGCCAGCAGGGAGGGAAGCTCCTACAATGAGCAGTTCTTC
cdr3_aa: CASREGSSYNEQFF

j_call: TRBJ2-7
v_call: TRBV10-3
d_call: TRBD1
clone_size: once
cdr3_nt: TGTGCCATCAGTGAGTCGGGACAGGTAAAAGAGCAGTACTTC
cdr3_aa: CAISESGQVKEQYF

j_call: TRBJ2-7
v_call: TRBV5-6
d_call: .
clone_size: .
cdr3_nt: TGTGCCAGCAGCTTGGCCGGACACGTATACGAGCAGTACTTC
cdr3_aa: CASSLAGHVYEQYF

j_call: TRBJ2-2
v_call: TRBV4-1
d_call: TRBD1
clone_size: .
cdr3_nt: TGCGCCAGCAGCCAAGGGACAGGGACGAACACCGGGGAGCTGTTTTTT
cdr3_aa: CASSQGTGTNTGELFF

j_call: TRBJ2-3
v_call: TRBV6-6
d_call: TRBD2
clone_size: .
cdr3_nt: TGTGCCAGCGCTGGGACTAGCGACACAGATACGCAGTATTTT
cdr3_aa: CASAGTSDTDTQYF

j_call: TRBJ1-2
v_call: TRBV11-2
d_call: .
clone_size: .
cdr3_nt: TGTGCCAGCAGCCTTCTCTCGACGGGCTATGGCTACACCTTC
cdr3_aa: CASSLLSTGYGYTF

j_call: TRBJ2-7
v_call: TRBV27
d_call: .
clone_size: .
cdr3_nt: TGTGCCAGCAGTCTCTACCGGGCCTCCTACGAGCAGTACTTC
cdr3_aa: CASSLYRASYEQYF

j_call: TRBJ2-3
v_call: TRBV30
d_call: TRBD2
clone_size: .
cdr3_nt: TGTGCCCATACTAGCGGGAGTGGAGATACGCAGTATTTT
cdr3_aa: CAHTSGSGDTQYF

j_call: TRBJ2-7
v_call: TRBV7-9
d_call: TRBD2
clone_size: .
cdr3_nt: TGTGCCAGCAGCGTAACTAGCGGGGTGCACTCCTACGAGCAGTACTTC
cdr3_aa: CASSVTSGVHSYEQYF

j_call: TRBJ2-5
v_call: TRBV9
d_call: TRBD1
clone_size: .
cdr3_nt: TGTGCCAGCAGCGGGAGCGCTCGGGACAGAATCCAAGAGACCCAGTACTTC
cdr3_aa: CASSGSARDRIQETQYF

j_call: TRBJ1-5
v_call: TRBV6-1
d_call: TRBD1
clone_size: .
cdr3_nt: TGTGCCAGCAGTGAAGTCCTACCCGGGACAGTGGCCCGGCGTCCCCAGCATTTT
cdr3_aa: CASSEVLPGTVARRPQHF

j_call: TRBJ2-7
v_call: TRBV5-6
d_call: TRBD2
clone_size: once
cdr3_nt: TGTGCCAGCAATCCCGGGGGGGACGAGCAGTACTTC
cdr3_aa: CASNPGGDEQYF

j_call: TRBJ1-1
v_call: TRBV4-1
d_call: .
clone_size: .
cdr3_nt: TGCGCCAGCAGCCAAGAGTGGCTGCAGGGCGGTGTAGGCACTGAAGCTTTCTTT
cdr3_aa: CASSQEWLQGGVGTEAFF